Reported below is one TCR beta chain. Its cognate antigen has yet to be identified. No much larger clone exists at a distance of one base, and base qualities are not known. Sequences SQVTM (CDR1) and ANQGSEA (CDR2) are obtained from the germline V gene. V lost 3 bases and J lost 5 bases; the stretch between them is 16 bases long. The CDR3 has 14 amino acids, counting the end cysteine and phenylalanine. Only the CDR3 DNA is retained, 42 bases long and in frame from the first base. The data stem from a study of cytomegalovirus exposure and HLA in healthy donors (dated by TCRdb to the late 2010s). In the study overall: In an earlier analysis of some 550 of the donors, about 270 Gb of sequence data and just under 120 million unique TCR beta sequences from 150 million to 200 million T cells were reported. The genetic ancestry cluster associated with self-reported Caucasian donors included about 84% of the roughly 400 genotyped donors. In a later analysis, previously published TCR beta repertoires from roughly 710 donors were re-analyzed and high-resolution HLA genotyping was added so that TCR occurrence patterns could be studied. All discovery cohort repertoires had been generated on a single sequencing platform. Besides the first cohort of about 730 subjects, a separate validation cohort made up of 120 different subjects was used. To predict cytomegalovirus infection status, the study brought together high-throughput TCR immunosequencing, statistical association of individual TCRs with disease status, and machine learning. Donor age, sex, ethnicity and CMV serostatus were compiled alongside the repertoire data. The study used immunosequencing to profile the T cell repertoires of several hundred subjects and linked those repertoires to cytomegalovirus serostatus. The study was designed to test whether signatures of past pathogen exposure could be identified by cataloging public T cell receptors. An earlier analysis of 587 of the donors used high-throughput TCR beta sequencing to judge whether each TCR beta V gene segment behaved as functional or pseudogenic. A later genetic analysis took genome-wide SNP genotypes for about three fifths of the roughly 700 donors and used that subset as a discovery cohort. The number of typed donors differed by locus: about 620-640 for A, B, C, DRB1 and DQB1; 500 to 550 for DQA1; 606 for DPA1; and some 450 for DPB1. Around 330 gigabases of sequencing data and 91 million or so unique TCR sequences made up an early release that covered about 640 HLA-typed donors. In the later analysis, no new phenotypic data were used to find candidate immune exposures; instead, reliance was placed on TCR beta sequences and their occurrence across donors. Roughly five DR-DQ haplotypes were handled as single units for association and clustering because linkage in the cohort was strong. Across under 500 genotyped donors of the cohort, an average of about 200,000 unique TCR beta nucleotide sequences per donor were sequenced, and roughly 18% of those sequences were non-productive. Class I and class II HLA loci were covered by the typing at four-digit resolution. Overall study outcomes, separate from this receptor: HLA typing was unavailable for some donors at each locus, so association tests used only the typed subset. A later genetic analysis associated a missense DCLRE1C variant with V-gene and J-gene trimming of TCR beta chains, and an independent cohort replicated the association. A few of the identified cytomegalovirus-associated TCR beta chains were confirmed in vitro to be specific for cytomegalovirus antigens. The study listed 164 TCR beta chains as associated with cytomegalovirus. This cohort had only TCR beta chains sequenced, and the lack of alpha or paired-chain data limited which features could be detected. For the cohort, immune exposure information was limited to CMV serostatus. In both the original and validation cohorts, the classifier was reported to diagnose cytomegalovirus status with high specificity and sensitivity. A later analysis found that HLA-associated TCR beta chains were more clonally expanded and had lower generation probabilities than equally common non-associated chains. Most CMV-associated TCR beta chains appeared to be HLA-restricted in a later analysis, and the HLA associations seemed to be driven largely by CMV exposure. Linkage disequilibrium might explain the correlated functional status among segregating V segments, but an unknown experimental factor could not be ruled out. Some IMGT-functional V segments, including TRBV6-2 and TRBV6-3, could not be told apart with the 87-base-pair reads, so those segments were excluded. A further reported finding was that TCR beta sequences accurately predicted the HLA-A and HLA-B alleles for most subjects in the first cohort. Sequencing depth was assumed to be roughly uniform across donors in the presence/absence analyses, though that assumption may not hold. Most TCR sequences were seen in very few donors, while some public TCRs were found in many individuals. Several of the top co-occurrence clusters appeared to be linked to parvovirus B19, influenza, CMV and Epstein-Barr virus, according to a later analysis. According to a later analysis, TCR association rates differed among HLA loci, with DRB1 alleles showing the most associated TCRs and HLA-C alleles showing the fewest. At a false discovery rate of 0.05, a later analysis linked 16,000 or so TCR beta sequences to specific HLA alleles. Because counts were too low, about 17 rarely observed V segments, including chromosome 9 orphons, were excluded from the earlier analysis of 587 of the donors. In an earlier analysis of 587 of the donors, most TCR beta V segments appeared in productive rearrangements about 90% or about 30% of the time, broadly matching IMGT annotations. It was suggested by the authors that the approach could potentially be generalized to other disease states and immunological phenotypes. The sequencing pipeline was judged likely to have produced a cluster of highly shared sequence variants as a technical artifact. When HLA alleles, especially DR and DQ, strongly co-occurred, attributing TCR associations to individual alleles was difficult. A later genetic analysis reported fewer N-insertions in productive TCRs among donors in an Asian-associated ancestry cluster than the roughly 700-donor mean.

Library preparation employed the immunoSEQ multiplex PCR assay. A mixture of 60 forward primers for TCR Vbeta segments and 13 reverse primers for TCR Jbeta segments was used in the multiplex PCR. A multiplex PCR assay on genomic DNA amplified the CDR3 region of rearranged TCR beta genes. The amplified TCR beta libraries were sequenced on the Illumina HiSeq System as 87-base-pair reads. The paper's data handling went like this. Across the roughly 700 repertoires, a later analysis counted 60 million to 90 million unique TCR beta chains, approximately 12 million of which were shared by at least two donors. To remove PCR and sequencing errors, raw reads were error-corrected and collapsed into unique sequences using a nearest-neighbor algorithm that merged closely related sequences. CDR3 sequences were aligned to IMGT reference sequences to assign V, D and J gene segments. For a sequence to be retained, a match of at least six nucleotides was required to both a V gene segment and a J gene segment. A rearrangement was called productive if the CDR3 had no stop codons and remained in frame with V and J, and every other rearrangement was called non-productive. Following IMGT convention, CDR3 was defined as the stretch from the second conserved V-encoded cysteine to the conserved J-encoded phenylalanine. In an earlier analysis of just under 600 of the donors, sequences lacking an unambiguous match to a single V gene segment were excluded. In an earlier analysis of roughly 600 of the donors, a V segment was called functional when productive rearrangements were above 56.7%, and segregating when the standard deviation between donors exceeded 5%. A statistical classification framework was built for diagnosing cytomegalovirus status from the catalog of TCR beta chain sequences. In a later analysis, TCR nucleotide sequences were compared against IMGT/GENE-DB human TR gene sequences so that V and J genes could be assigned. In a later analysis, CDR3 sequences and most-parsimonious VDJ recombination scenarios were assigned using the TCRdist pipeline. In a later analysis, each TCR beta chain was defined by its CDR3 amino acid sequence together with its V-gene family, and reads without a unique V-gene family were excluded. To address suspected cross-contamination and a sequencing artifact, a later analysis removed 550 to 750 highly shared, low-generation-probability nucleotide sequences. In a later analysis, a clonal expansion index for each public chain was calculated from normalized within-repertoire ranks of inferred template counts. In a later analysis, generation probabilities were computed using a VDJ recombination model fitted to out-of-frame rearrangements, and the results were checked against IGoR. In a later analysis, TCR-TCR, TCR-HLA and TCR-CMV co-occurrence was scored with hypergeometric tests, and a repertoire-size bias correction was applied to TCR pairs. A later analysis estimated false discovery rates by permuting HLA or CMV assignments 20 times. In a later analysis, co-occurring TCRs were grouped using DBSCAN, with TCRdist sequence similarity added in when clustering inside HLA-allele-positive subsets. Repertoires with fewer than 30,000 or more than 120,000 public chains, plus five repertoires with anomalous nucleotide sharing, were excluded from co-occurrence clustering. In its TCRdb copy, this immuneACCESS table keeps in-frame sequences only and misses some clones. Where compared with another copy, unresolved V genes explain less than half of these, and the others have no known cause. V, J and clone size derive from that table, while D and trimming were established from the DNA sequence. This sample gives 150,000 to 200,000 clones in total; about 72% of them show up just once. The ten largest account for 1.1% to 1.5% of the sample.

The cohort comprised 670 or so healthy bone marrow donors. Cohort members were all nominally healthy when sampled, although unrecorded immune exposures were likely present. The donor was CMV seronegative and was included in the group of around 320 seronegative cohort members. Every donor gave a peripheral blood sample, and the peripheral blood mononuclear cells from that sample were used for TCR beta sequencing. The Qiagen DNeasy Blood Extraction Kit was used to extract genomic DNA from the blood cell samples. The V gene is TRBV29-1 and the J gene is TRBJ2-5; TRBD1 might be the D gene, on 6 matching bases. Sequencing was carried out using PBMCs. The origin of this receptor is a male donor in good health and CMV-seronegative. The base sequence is TGCAGCGTTGAGGCTTTACAGGGAGCGGAGACCCAGTACTTC. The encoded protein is CSVEALQGAETQYF.